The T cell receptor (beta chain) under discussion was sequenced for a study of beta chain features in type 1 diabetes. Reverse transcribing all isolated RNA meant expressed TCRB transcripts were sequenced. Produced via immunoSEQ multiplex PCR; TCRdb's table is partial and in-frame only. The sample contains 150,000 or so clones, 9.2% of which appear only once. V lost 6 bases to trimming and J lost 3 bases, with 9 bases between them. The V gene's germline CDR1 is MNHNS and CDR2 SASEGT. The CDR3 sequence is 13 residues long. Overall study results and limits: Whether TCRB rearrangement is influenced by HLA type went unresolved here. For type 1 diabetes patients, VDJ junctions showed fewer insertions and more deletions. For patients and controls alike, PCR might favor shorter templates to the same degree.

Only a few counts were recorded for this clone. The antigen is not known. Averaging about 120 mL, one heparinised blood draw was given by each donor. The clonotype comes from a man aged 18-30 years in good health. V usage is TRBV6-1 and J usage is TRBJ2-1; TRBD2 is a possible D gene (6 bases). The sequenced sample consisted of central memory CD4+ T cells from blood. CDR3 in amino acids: CASRRLGYNEQFF. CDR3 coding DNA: TGTGCCAGCAGGAGACTAGGCTACAATGAGCAGTTCTTC.